The 30 T cell receptor beta chains in this list originate from one sample, sequenced in a study of blood T cell repertoires in COVID-19. Clones were read by immunoSEQ multiplex PCR, and TCRdb kept only the in-frame ones, dropping some. The sample yields over 85,000 clones, roughly four fifths seen once. The sequenced sample consisted of peripheral blood. The source of these receptors is a woman aged 55 to 70 with acute or convalescent COVID-19.

The chain uses TRBV10-3 and TRBJ2-1, with 9 bases lining up with TRBD2. V dropped 4 bases and J dropped 3; count of bases not matched to a gene: 1. The CDR3 length is 14 residues. From germline, CDR1 is ENHRY and CDR2 SYGVKD. DNA for the CDR3: TGTGCCATCAGTGCTAGCGGGGACTACAATGAGCAGTTCTTC. This sequence encodes CAISASGDYNEQFF.

Here the CDR3 reads CASSLQGRLGYNQPQHF. The DNA for the CDR3 is TGTGCCAGCAGCTTGCAAGGTAGACTCGGCTACAATCAGCCCCAGCATTTT. The chain combines TRBV7-2 with TRBJ1-5; D gene unclear. Per germline, CDR1 SGHTA and CDR2 FQGNSA. V gave up 3 bases and J gave up 3 bases, with 18 bases separating them. This CDR3 contains 17 residues. The entire variable domain, with the rest obtained from reference TRBV7-2 and TRBJ1-5, is as follows: GAGVSQSPSNKVTEKGKDVELRCDPISGHTALYWYRQSLGQGLEFLIYFQGNSAPDKSGLPSDRFSAERTGGSVSTLTIQRTQQEDSAVYLCASSLQGRLGYNQPQHFGDGTRLSIL.

This clone has just one count. The chain couples TRBV10-3 to TRBJ2-2; 10 bases agree with TRBD1. Per the germline V gene, CDR1 is ENHRY and CDR2 is SYGVKD. The CDR3 totals 14 residues. After removal of 6 bases from V and 3 bases from J, the junction contained 1 base not matched to a gene. The CDR3 spells CAISGQGDTGELFF. The CDR3 DNA reads TGTGCCATCAGCGGACAGGGGGACACCGGGGAGCTGTTTTTT.

This clone was detected once. The CDR3 region has the DNA TGTGCCAGCAGTGATTTCGGTCTCTCGGAGACCCAGTACTTC. This sequence encodes CASSDFGLSETQYF. The chain combines TRBV2 with TRBJ2-5; no clear D gene. V gave up 3 bases and J gave up 5 bases, with 13 bases separating them. The CDR3 spans 14 residues. Germline loops: CDR1 SNHLY, CDR2 FYNNEI.

The chain has TRBV4-3 and TRBJ2-3, with 7 bases matching TRBD1. This CDR3 has 15 residues. Trimming cost V 2 bases and J 5 bases; bases outside gene matches: 7. Germline CDR1 reads LGHNA; CDR2 reads YSLEER. The CDR3 DNA is TGCGCCAGCAGCCAAAGCGAGGGGGCCGGAGATACGCAGTATTTT. It yields the protein CASSQSEGAGDTQYF.

This chain joins TRBV7-8 and TRBJ1-5; D remains ambiguous. The length of the CDR3 is 16 residues. Trimming stripped 2 bases from V and 1 base from J, with 12 bases between. Per germline, CDR1 SGHVS and CDR2 FQNEAQ. The CDR3 region has the DNA TGTGCCAGCAGCTTACGGGCACCGGGAAGCAATCAGCCCCAGCATTTT. It is translated as CASSLRAPGSNQPQHF.

The gene calls are TRBV7-3 and TRBJ2-3, with 7 nucleotides matching TRBD2. CDR1 is SGHTA, CDR2 FQGTGA, per germline. CDR3 length: 15 amino acids. V was pared by 5 bases and J by 5 bases, with 10 bases of the junction left unmatched. As DNA, the CDR3 is TGTGCCAGCAGCCCCGGGGGGATAGCGGGAGATACGCAGTATTTT. The encoded protein is CASSPGGIAGDTQYF.

The chain has TRBV4-3 and TRBJ1-4; possible D gene TRBD1, 6 bases. V shed 0 bases and J shed 7 bases, with 15 bases lying between them. CDR3 size: 16 residues. Per germline, CDR1 LGHNA and CDR2 YSLEER. The CDR3 DNA reads TGCGCCAGCAGCCAAGATTTTGGGGGCGCTTCTGAAAAACTGTTTTTT. It is translated as CASSQDFGGASEKLFF.

The rearrangement joins TRBV12-3 or TRBV12-4 to TRBJ2-7; perhaps TRBD2 as D (5 bases). V was shortened by 6 bases and J by 7 bases, with 13 bases between the two germline ends. The CDR3 has 12 residues. CDR3 nucleotides: TGTGCCAGCAGGAGATTAAGGGAGGAGCAGTACTTC. Translating gives CASRRLREEQYF.

This chain links TRBV28 with TRBJ2-7, with 8 bases fitting TRBD1. Per the germline V gene, CDR1 is MDHEN and CDR2 is SYDVKM. V lost 3 bases to trimming and J lost 7 bases; unmatched junction nucleotides: 11. The CDR3 is made up of 15 amino acids. CDR3 bases: TGTGCCAGCAGTTTCCAGGGACAGGTTCCTTGGGAGCAGTACTTC. Translating gives CASSFQGQVPWEQYF.

The genes are TRBV29-1 and TRBJ1-1, with TRBD1 identical over 9 bases. This CDR3 has 12 amino acids. V shed 7 bases, J shed 5 bases, and the junction held 5 bases outside the gene matches. Germline V gives CDR1 SQVTM, CDR2 ANQGSEA. CDR3 in amino acids: CSGGTGRTEAFF. CDR3 coding DNA: TGCAGCGGGGGGACAGGGCGAACTGAAGCTTTCTTT.

This clone has only one observation. V gene TRBV5-6 combines with J gene TRBJ2-7; 7 bases agree with TRBD1. The ends lost 4 bases at V and 3 bases at J; junction bases unmatched: 4. The CDR3 has 13 residues. Germline V gives CDR1 SGHDT, CDR2 YYEEEE. The CDR3 DNA is TGTGCCAGCAGCAAGGGACAGCACTACGAGCAGTACTTC. Protein sequence: CASSKGQHYEQYF.

This clone was detected once. This chain joins TRBV5-6 and TRBJ2-1; tentative D call: TRBD2 (6 bases). The CDR3 totals 17 residues. The germline V and J ends were trimmed by 5 bases and 3 bases, with 21 bases remaining between them. The germline V gene encodes CDR1 SGHDT and CDR2 YYEEEE. CDR3 protein: CASRPTAGGSYYNEQFF. The CDR3 coding sequence is TGTGCCAGCAGGCCCACAGCAGGAGGGTCCTACTACAATGAGCAGTTCTTC. The variable domain in full, completed from reference TRBV5-6 and TRBJ2-1, reads DAGVTQSPTHLIKTRGQQVTLRCSPKSGHDTVSWYQQALGQGPQFIFQYYEEEERQRGNFPDRFSGHQFPNYSSELNVNALLLGDSALYLCASRPTAGGSYYNEQFFGPGTRLTVL.

V is TRBV21-1 and J is TRBJ1-5; the table assigns TRBD1, which was not confirmed against the DNA. TRBV21-1 represents a pseudogene. This CDR3 has 15 amino acids. The CDR3 DNA follows: TGTGCCAGCAGCAAAGAAGGCCAGGGTCATCAGCCCCAGCATTTT. Translated, it gives CASSKEGQGHQPQHF.

This clone has only one observation. The chain uses TRBV7-9 and TRBJ1-6; 9 bases are a match to TRBD1. Trimming cost V 5 bases and J 4 bases; bases outside gene matches: 3. Germline-derived CDR1 and CDR2 are SEHNR and FQNEAQ (reference sequence). CDR3 length: 15 amino acids. CDR3 sequence: CASSPGTGYNSPLHF. The CDR3 DNA is TGTGCCAGCAGCCCAGGGACAGGGTATAATTCACCCCTCCACTTT. The variable domain in full, with the rest retrieved from reference TRBV7-9 and TRBJ1-6, is DTGVSQNPRHKITKRGQNVTFRCDPISEHNRLYWYRQTLGQGPEFLTYFQNEAQLEKSRLLSDRFSAERPKGSFSTLEIQRTEQGDSAMYLCASSPGTGYNSPLHFGNGTRLTVT.

The genes are TRBV30 and TRBJ1-6, with 8 bases that match TRBD1. The CDR3 length is 15 residues. Germline V CDR1 and CDR2: GTSNPN, SVGIG (reference sequence). V lost 4 bases, J lost 8 bases, and 10 bases stayed unmatched. This chain's CDR3 is CAWILGQGGDSPLHF. Here the CDR3 DNA reads TGTGCCTGGATCCTCGGACAGGGAGGAGATTCACCCCTCCACTTT.

This chain joins TRBV5-4 and TRBJ1-1; tentative D call: TRBD1 (5 bases). Trimming stripped 4 bases from V and 1 base from J, with 11 bases between. This CDR3 region has 14 residues. CDR1 is SGHNT and CDR2 is YYREEE in the germline V gene (reference sequence). CDR3 nucleotides: TGTGCCAGCAGCCCGGTCGGACAGAACACTGAAGCTTTCTTT. It specifies CASSPVGQNTEAFF. The entire variable domain, with the rest obtained from reference TRBV5-4 and TRBJ1-1, is as follows: ETGVTQSPTHLIKTRGQQVTLRCSSQSGHNTVSWYQQALGQGPQFIFQYYREEENGRGNFPPRFSGLQFPNYSSELNVNALELDDSALYLCASSPVGQNTEAFFGQGTRLTVV.

This clone has just one count. J is TRBJ2-7 and V is TRBV6-2 or TRBV6-3, with 8 bases fitting TRBD1. The germline V gene encodes CDR1 MNHEY and CDR2 SVGEGT. CDR3 length equals 15 residues. The V and J ends lost 5 bases and 7 bases, in that order; junction bases with no gene match: 13. The DNA of the CDR3 is TGTGCCAGCAGTCCCTCGGGGCAGGGGGCGCGGGAGCAGTACTTC. Its translation is CASSPSGQGAREQYF.

In its sample, this clone was seen a few times. The J gene is TRBJ2-5, the V gene TRBV6-2 or TRBV6-3; a possible D gene is TRBD1 (6 bases). Germline CDR1 and CDR2: MNHEY and SVGEGT. This CDR3 contains 14 residues. V gave up 4 bases and J gave up 6 bases, with 15 bases separating them. As DNA, the CDR3 is TGTGCCAGCAGTTCCCGGGACATCGTGAAGACCCAGTACTTC. Its translation: CASSSRDIVKTQYF.

The chain is built from TRBV6-6 and TRBJ2-1; D might be TRBD1 (7 bases). The germline V and J ends were trimmed by 0 bases and 9 bases, with 9 bases remaining between them. The CDR3 totals 13 residues. The V gene's germline CDR1 is MNHNY and CDR2 SVGAGI (reference sequence). CDR3 region: CASSYSQGGEQFF. CDR3 bases: TGTGCCAGCAGTTACTCCCAGGGGGGTGAGCAGTTCTTC.

The V gene is TRBV7-2, the J gene TRBJ1-1; D gene uncertain. The CDR3 extends over 15 amino acids. Germline V gene lookup returns CDR1 SGHTA and CDR2 FQGNSA. V gave up 4 bases and J gave up 0 bases, with 12 bases separating them. The CDR3 DNA reads as TGTGCCAGCAGCTCAGACCGGGTAATGAACACTGAAGCTTTCTTT. It is translated as CASSSDRVMNTEAFF.

Comment on this clone: At one boundary the junction diverges from the germline segment, which might be a read error. The chain carries TRBV6-5 and TRBJ1-6, with D maybe TRBD1 (6 bases). Germline V gene sequence: CDR1 MNHEY, CDR2 SVGAGI. The CDR3 spans 15 residues. The CDR3 DNA reads TGTGCCAGCAGCCTCGGACAGCCTTATAATACACCCCTCCACTTT. Protein sequence: CASSLGQPYNTPLHF.

J is TRBJ1-1 and V is TRBV19; maybe TRBD1 (5 bases). V lost 6 bases, J lost 1 base, and 12 bases lay in between. Germline-derived CDR1 and CDR2 are LNHDA and SQIVND (reference sequence). The CDR3 is 14 residues long. The CDR3 nucleotides are TGTGCCAGTAGAGGGTACGGGGGGAACACTGAAGCTTTCTTT. It specifies CASRGYGGNTEAFF.

The chain couples TRBV4-3 to TRBJ2-3; D is uncertain. The CDR3 sequence is 13 residues long. Germline V lookup: CDR1 LGHNA, CDR2 YSLEER. The germline V and J ends were trimmed by 2 bases and 5 bases, with 8 bases remaining between them. The CDR3 DNA follows: TGCGCCAGCAGCCAATATTATCTAGATACGCAGTATTTT. Its translation: CASSQYYLDTQYF.

This clone was seen a single time. The chain combines TRBV5-8 with TRBJ2-2; 8 nucleotides align to TRBD2. Germline loops: CDR1 SGHTS, CDR2 YDEGEE. J gave up 5 bases and V 4 bases, and 4 bases lay outside the gene matches. The CDR3 consists of 14 residues. The CDR3: CASSPGGATGELFF. The CDR3 DNA is TGTGCCAGCAGCCCGGGGGGGGCGACCGGGGAGCTGTTTTTT.

Only a few counts were recorded for this clone. The rearrangement uses TRBV5-1 and TRBJ1-4; 7 positions agree with TRBD1. The CDR3 length is 15 residues. Germline-derived CDR1 and CDR2 are SGHRS and YFSETQ. Trimming at V came to 5 bases and at J to 7 bases, leaving 11 bases not matched to a gene. The CDR3: CASSVLGTEAEKLFF. CDR3 DNA sequence: TGCGCCAGCAGTGTCCTTGGGACAGAGGCTGAAAAACTGTTTTTT. Based on the CDR3 plus reference TRBV5-1 and TRBJ1-4, the full variable domain is KAGVTQTPRYLIKTRGQQVTLSCSPISGHRSVSWYQQTPGQGLQFLFEYFSETQRNKGNFPGRFSGRQFSNSRSEMNVSTLELGDSALYLCASSVLGTEAEKLFFGSGTQLSVL.

This clone was seen once. The DNA for the CDR3 is TGTGCCAGCAGCTTCCAGGGATTTGGAAACACCATATATTTT. Translation: CASSFQGFGNTIYF. The chain is built from TRBV7-2 and TRBJ1-3; TRBD1 is a possible D gene (5 bases). CDR1 is SGHTA and CDR2 is FQGNSA in the germline V gene. Trimming removed 3 bases from V and 3 bases from J, with 9 bases in between. CDR3 size: 14 residues. Based on the CDR3 plus reference TRBV7-2 and TRBJ1-3, the full variable domain is GAGVSQSPSNKVTEKGKDVELRCDPISGHTALYWYRQSLGQGLEFLIYFQGNSAPDKSGLPSDRFSAERTGGSVSTLTIQRTQQEDSAVYLCASSFQGFGNTIYFGEGSWLTVV.

The chain recombines TRBV24-1 with TRBJ2-1, with 9 bases matching TRBD2. The CDR3 runs 15 residues. The germline V gene has CDR1 KGHDR and CDR2 SFDVKD. V shed 4 bases and J 3 bases; nucleotides not matched to a gene: 3. The DNA of the CDR3 is TGTGCCACCAGTGACGCGGGGGGGTACTACAATGAGCAGTTCTTC. Protein sequence: CATSDAGGYYNEQFF.

This clone showed up just a few times. The chain has TRBV4-1 and TRBJ2-5; 9 bases agree with TRBD1. Unmatched junction bases numbered 10, after V lost 4 bases and J lost 1 base. The CDR3 sequence is 17 residues long. Germline V lookup: CDR1 MGHRA, CDR2 YSYEKL. For the CDR3, the DNA is TGCGCCAGCAGCCTCCCCCGCGAGGGACAGGGCCAAGAGACCCAGTACTTC. It encodes CASSLPREGQGQETQYF.

The chain recombines TRBV7-2 with TRBJ2-3; TRBD2 is a possible D gene (7 bases). Trimming took off 2 bases at V and 4 bases at J, with 16 bases between the two ends. The CDR3 is made up of 16 amino acids. Germline V gene lookup returns CDR1 SGHTA and CDR2 FQGNSA. The CDR3 DNA follows: TGTGCCAGCAGCTTAAACCCGGGGGGCATCGCAGATACGCAGTATTTT. Translation: CASSLNPGGIADTQYF. The full variable domain, its missing parts supplied by reference TRBV7-2 and TRBJ2-3, is GAGVSQSPSNKVTEKGKDVELRCDPISGHTALYWYRQSLGQGLEFLIYFQGNSAPDKSGLPSDRFSAERTGGSVSTLTIQRTQQEDSAVYLCASSLNPGGIADTQYFGPGTRLTVL.